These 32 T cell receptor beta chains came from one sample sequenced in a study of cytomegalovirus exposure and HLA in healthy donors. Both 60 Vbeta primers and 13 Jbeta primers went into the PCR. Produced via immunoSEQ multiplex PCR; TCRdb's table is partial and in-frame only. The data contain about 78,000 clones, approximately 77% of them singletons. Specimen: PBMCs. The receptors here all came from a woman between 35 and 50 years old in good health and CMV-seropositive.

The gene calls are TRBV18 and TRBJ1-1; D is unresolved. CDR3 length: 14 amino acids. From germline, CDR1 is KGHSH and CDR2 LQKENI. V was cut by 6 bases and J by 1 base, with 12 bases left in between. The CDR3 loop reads CASSPIGGNTEAFF. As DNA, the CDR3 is TGTGCCAGCTCCCCTATCGGCGGGAACACTGAAGCTTTCTTT.

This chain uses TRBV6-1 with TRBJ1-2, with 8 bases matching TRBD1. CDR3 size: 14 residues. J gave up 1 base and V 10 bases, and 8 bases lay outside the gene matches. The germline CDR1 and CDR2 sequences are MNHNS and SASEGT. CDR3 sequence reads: CATLSTGVNYGYTF. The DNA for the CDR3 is TGTGCCACCCTATCGACAGGGGTTAACTATGGCTACACCTTC.

In DNA form, the CDR3 reads TGTGCCAGTAGCGTTACAGGGGCGAGGACTGAAGCTTTCTTT. This codes for CASSVTGARTEAFF. V gene TRBV19 combines with J gene TRBJ1-1, with TRBD1 identical over 7 bases. With V trimmed by 6 bases and J by 5 bases, 9 bases remained unmatched. CDR1 is LNHDA and CDR2 is SQIVND in the germline V gene (reference sequence). The CDR3 loop spans 14 amino acids.

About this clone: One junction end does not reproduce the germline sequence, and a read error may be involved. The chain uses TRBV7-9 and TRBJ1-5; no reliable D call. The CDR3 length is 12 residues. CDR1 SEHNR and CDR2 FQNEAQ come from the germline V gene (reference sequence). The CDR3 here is CSSSFTDQPQHF. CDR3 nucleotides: TGTTCCAGCAGCTTCACTGATCAGCCCCAGCATTTT. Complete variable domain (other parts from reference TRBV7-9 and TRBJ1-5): DTGVSQNPRHKITKRGQNVTFRCDPISEHNRLYWYRQTLGQGPEFLTYFQNEAQLEKSRLLSDRFSAERPKGSFSTLEIQRTEQGDSAMYLCSSSFTDQPQHFGDGTRLSIL.

For the CDR3, the DNA is TGTGCCAGCAGCTTGCTACTAGCGGGAGCTGGAGATACGCAGTATTTT. Translation gives CASSLLLAGAGDTQYF. This chain links TRBV5-4 with TRBJ2-3, with 11 bases that match TRBD2. J gave up 5 bases and V 1 base, and 6 bases lay outside the gene matches. The CDR3 totals 16 residues. CDR1 and CDR2 (germline): SGHNT, YYREEE (reference sequence).

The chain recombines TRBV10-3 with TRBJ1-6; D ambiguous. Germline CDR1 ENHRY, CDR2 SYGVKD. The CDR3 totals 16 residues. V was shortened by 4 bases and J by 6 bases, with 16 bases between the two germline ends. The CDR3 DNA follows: TGTGCCATCAGTGGTACGGTGCTCACGGGTAATTCACCCCTCCACTTT. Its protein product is CAISGTVLTGNSPLHF.

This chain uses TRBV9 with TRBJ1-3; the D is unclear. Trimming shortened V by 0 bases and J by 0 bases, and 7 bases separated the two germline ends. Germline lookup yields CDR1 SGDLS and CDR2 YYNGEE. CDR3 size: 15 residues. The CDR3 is CASSVGADSGNTIYF. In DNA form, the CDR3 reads TGTGCCAGCAGCGTAGGGGCCGACTCTGGAAACACCATATATTTT. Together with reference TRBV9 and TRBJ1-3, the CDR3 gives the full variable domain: DSGVTQTPKHLITATGQRVTLRCSPRSGDLSVYWYQQSLDQGLQFLIQYYNGEERAKGNILERFSAQQFPDLHSELNLSSLELGDSALYFCASSVGADSGNTIYFGEGSWLTVV.

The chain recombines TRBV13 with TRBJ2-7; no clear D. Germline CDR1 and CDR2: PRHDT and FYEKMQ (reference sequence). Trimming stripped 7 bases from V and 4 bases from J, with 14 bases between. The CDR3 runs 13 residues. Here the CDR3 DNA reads TGTGCCAGCACCCAGTTCAACACGTACGAGCAGTACTTC. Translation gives CASTQFNTYEQYF.

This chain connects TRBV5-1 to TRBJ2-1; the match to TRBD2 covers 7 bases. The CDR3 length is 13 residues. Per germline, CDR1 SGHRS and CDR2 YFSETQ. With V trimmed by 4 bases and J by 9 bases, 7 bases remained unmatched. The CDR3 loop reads CASSRLAVAEQFF. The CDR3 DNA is TGCGCCAGCAGCCGACTAGCCGTGGCTGAGCAGTTCTTC.

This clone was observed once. CDR3 sequence reads: CSAGGTANTEAFF. CDR3 DNA: TGCAGCGCTGGAGGGACAGCGAACACTGAAGCTTTCTTT. The chain is built from TRBV29-1 and TRBJ1-1, with 7 bases matching TRBD1. The CDR3 spans 13 residues. V lost 7 bases and J lost 1; bases outside the gene matches: 6. The germline CDR1 and CDR2 sequences are SQVTM and ANQGSEA.

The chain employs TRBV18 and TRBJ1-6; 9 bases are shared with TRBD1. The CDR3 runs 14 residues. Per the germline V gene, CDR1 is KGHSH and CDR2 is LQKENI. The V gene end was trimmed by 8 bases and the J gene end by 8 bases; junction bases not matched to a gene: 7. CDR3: CASQRTGDHSPLHF. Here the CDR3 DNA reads TGTGCCAGCCAAAGGACAGGGGACCATTCACCCCTCCACTTT.

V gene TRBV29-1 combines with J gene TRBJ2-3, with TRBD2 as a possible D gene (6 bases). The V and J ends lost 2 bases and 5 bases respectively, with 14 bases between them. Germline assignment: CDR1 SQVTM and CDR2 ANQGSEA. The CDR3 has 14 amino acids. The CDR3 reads CSVESGGTGDTQYF. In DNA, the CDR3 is TGCAGCGTTGAATCCGGCGGGACGGGAGATACGCAGTATTTT.

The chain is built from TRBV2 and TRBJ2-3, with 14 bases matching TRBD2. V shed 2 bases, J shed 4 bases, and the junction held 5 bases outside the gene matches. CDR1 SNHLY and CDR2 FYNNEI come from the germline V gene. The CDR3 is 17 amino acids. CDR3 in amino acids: CASSEWTSGGMADTQYF. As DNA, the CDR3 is TGTGCCAGCAGTGAATGGACTAGCGGGGGGATGGCAGATACGCAGTATTTT.

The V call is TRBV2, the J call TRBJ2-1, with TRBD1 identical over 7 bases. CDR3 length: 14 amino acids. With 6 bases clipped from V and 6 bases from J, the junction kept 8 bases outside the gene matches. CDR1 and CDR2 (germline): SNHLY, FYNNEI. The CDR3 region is CASSLLRDSNEQFF. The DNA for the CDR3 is TGTGCCAGCAGCCTCCTTCGGGACAGCAATGAGCAGTTCTTC.

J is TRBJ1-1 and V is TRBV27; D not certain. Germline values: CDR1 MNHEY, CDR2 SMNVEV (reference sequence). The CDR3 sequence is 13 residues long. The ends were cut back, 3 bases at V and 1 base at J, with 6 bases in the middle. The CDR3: CASSFLPNTEAFF. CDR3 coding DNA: TGTGCCAGCAGTTTCCTCCCGAACACTGAAGCTTTCTTT.

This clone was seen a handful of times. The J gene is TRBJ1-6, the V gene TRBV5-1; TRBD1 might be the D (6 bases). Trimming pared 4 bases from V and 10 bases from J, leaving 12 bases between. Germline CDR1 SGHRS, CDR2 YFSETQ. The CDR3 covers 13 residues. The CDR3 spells CASSETGRSPLHF. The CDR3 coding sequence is TGCGCCAGCAGCGAGACAGGCAGATCACCCCTCCACTTT.

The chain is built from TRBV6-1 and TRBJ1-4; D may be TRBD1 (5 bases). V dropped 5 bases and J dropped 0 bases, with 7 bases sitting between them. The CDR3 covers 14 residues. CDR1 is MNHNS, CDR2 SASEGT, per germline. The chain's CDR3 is CASSRQTTNEKLFF. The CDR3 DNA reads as TGTGCCAGCAGTCGACAGACAACTAATGAAAAACTGTTTTTT.

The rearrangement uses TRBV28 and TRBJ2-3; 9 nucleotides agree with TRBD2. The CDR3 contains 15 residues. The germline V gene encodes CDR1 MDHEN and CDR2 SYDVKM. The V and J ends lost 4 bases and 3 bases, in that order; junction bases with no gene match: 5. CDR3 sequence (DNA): TGTGCCAGCAGTTCGACTAGCGGAGTAACAGATACGCAGTATTTT. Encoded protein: CASSSTSGVTDTQYF. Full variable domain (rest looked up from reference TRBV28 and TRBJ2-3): DVKVTQSSRYLVKRTGEKVFLECVQDMDHENMFWYRQDPGLGLRLIYFSYDVKMKEKGDIPEGYSVSREKKERFSLILESASTNQTSMYLCASSSTSGVTDTQYFGPGTRLTVL.

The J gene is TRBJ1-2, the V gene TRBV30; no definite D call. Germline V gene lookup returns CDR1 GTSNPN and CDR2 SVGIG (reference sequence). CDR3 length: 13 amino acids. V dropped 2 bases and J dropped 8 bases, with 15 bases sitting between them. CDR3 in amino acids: CAWSFLGFGGYTF. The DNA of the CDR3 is TGTGCCTGGAGTTTCCTAGGATTTGGAGGCTACACCTTC.

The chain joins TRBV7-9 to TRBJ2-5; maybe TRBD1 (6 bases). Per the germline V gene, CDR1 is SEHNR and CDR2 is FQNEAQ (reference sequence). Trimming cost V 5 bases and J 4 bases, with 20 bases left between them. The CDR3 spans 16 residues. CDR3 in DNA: TGTGCCAGCAGCCCAGGGGATAGAGGGGCGGGAGAGACCCAGTACTTC. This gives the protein CASSPGDRGAGETQYF.

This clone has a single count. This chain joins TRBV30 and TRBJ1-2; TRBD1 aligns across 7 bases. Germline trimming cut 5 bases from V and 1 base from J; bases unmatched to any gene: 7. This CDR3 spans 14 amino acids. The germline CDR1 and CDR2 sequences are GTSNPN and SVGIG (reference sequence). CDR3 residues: CAWGGQLNNYGYTF. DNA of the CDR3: TGTGCCTGGGGGGGACAGCTTAATAACTATGGCTACACCTTC.

Here the CDR3 DNA reads TGTGCCAGCAGCGCCGGACAGGGGGCTGCGTACGAGCAGTACTTC. This translates into CASSAGQGAAYEQYF. The chain combines TRBV5-4 with TRBJ2-7; 11 nucleotides match TRBD1. V lost 4 bases to trimming and J lost 4 bases; unmatched junction nucleotides: 7. This CDR3 has 15 residues. Germline CDR1 reads SGHNT; CDR2 reads YYREEE (reference sequence).

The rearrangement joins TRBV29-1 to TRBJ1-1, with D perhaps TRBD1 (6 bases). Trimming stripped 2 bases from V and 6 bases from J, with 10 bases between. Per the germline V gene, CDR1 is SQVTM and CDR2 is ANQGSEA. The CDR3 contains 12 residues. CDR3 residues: CSVEKAGAEAFF. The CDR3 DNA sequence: TGCAGCGTTGAAAAGGCAGGGGCTGAAGCTTTCTTT.

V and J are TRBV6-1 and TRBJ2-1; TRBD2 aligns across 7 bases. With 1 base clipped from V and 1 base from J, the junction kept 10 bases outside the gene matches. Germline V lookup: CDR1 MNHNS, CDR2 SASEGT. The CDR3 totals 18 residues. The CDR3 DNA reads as TGTGCCAGCAGTGAAGGGTTGGGTAGCGGGTCTTCCTACAATGAGCAGTTCTTC. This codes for CASSEGLGSGSSYNEQFF.

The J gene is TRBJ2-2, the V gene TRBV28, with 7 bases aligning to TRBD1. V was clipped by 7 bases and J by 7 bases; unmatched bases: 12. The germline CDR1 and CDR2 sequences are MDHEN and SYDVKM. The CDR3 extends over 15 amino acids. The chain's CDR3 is CASNLGGALHGELFF. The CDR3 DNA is TGTGCCAGCAACTTAGGGGGCGCTCTCCACGGGGAGCTGTTTTTT.

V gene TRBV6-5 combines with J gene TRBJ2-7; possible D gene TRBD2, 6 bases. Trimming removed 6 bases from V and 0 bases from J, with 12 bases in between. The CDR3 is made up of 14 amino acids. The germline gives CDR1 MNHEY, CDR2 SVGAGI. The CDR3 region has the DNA TGTGCCAGCAGCCCTCGGGACTTCTCCTACGAGCAGTACTTC. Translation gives CASSPRDFSYEQYF.

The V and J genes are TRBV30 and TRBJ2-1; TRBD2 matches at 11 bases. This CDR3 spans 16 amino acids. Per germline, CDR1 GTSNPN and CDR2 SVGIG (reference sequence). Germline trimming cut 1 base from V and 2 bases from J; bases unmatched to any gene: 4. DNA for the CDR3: TGTGCCTGGAGTGGCCGACTAGCGGGAACCTACAATGAGCAGTTCTTC. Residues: CAWSGRLAGTYNEQFF.

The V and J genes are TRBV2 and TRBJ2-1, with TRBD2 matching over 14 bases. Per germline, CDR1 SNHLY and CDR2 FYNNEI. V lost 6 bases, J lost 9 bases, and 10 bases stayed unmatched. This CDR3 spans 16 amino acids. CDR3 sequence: CASRLGTSGSFGEQFF. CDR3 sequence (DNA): TGTGCCAGCAGACTCGGGACTAGCGGGAGTTTCGGTGAGCAGTTCTTC.

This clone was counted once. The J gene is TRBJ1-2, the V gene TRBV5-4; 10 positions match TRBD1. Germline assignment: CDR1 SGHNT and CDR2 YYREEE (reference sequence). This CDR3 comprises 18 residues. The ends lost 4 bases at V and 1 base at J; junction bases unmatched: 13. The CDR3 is CASSPFGRTGGSNYGYTF. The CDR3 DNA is TGTGCCAGCAGCCCATTCGGTCGGACAGGGGGAAGTAACTATGGCTACACCTTC.

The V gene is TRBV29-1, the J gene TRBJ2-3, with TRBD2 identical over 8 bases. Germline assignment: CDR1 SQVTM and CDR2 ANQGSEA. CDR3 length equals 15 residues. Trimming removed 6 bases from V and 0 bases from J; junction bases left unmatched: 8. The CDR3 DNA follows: TGCAGCGTCACGTTAGCGGGAACTAGCACAGATACGCAGTATTTT. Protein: CSVTLAGTSTDTQYF.

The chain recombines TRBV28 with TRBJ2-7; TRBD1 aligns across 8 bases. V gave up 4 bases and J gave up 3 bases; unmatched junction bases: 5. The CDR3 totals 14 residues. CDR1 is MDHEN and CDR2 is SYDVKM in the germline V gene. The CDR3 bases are TGTGCCAGCAGTTCAGGGACAGGCTTCTACGAGCAGTACTTC. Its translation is CASSSGTGFYEQYF.

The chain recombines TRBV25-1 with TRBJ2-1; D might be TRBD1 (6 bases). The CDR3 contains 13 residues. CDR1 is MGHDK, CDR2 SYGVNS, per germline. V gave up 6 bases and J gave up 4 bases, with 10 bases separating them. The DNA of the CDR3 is TGTGCCAGCAGGGAGACAGGATACAATGAGCAGTTCTTC. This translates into CASRETGYNEQFF.